A selection of T cell receptor beta chains follows, all from one sample in a study of T cells of healthy individuals. TCRdb reprocessed the 5' RACE reads with MiXCR, giving one entry per CDR3 protein. The data hold about 63,000 distinct CDR3 sequences, with roughly 16% observed a single time. The source of these receptors is a human donor in good health. CDR3s include the opening cysteine and the closing phenylalanine or tryptophan. The D gene is left open where the match is weak. A clone size is listed for some rows: how often the clone was seen (once, few, many), or a class if it is expanded.

j_call,clone_size,v_call,d_call,cdr3_nt,cdr3_aa
TRBJ2-3,few,TRBV19,TRBD1,TGTGCCAGTAGTAGAGGGACAGGAAACACAGATACGCAGTATTTT,CASSRGTGNTDTQYF
TRBJ2-2,-,TRBV5-1,TRBD1,TGCGCCAGCAGCCCGGACAGGGGCTACACCGGGGAGCTGTTTTTT,CASSPDRGYTGELFF
TRBJ2-1,-,TRBV7-6,-,TGTGCCAGCAGCTTAGCATCCGGGGCAGACAATGAGCAGTTCTTC,CASSLASGADNEQFF
TRBJ2-3,many,TRBV6-5,TRBD2,TGTGCCAGCAGTTTACTAGCGGGGGCCTACACAGATACGCAGTATTTT,CASSLLAGAYTDTQYF
TRBJ1-1,once,TRBV12-3/TRBV12-4,-,TGTGCCAGCAGCCGGACGTTTGAAGCTTTCTTT,CASSRTFEAFF
TRBJ1-4,-,TRBV27,-,TGTGCCAGCAGTACCTTTGGGCCTTCTCTCCTCACAACTAATGAAAAACTGTTTTTT,CASSTFGPSLLTTNEKLFF
TRBJ2-7,many,TRBV27,TRBD1,TGTGCCAGCAGACACGGGGACAGGGCTTACTTC,CASRHGDRAYF
TRBJ2-5,few,TRBV4-1,-,TGCGCCAGCAGCGAAGAGACCCAGTACTTC,CASSEETQYF
TRBJ2-1,-,TRBV19,-,TGTGCCAGTAGTATCGGGGTACGGGTGGACAATGAGCAGTTCTTC,CASSIGVRVDNEQFF
TRBJ2-7,many,TRBV9,-,TGTGCCAGCAGCCCCCAGATCAGGGTAGGTGACGAGCAGTACTTC,CASSPQIRVGDEQYF
TRBJ1-1,few,TRBV20-1,-,TGCAGTGCTAACCGCGACAGCCTGAACACTGAAGCTTTCTTT,CSANRDSLNTEAFF
TRBJ2-3,-,TRBV18,TRBD2,TGTGCCAGCTCACCAGGAATTGGGGGACTAGAGGGACTTACAGATAAGCAGTATTTT,CASSPGIGGLEGLTDKQYF
TRBJ1-5,few,TRBV9,-,TGTGCCAGCAGCGAGAGGGGGGGCGCTCAGCCCCAGCATTTT,CASSERGGAQPQHF
TRBJ1-2,few,TRBV3-1,-,TGTGCCAGCAGCCCCGGCGGTAGCTATGGCTACACCTTC,CASSPGGSYGYTF
TRBJ2-3,-,TRBV2,TRBD1,TGTGCCAGCAGTTGGACAGGGCGGGCAGATACGCAGTATTTT,CASSWTGRADTQYF
TRBJ1-2,few,TRBV7-2,TRBD1,TGTGCCAGCAGCCGTACAGGGGGCAACTGGGGCTACACCTTC,CASSRTGGNWGYTF
TRBJ1-5,-,TRBV2,-,TGTGCCAGCAGTGACAGGGTCGGCAATCAGCCCCAGCATTTT,CASSDRVGNQPQHF
TRBJ1-1,-,TRBV6-5,-,TGTGCCAGCAGGGGGGAATCTGAAGCTTTCTTT,CASRGESEAFF
TRBJ1-6,-,TRBV12-3/TRBV12-4,-,TGTGCCAGCAGTTTCGCCGGCGGTAATTCACCCCTCCACTTT,CASSFAGGNSPLHF
TRBJ2-7,many,TRBV28,-,TGTGCCAGCAGTTTAGGGCGCGTCTACGAGCAGTACTTC,CASSLGRVYEQYF
TRBJ2-7,-,TRBV19,TRBD2,TGTGCCAGTAGTATACTAGCGGGGAGCCTCTTTTACGAGCAGTACTTC,CASSILAGSLFYEQYF
TRBJ2-3,many,TRBV5-1,-,TGCGCCAGCAGCCTCACGGGGAGCACAGATACGCAGTATTTT,CASSLTGSTDTQYF